This TCR beta chain appears in the sequencing data of a study of CD8 T cells in Susac syndrome. The study used treatment-naive patients who had stable or active relapsing-remitting disease as multiple sclerosis controls. TEMRA cells were FACS-enriched, with CD8+ and CD4+ T cells isolated negatively. RNA in amounts of about 0.5 to 1 ug was reverse transcribed with random hexamers. The method of amplification for TCR beta CDR3 was immunoSEQ multiplex PCR, covering 54 Vbeta and 13 Jbeta. Using its own MiXCR run on the immunoSEQ multiplex PCR reads, TCRdb lists one record per CDR3 protein. The data hold 130,000 or so distinct CDR3 sequences, with roughly 76% observed a single time. V lost 8 bases to trimming and J lost 3 bases, with 14 bases between them. CDR3 length equals 13 residues. Germline loops: CDR1 MNHNS, CDR2 SASEGT. Study conclusions and caveats: The number of individuals included in the study's TCR sequencing and HLA analysis was acknowledged as relatively small.

Concerning this clonotype itself: Its antigen is undetermined.

The rearrangement links TRBV6-1 to TRBJ2-7; a possible D gene is TRBD1 (6 bases). This receptor was identified in a human donor with multiple sclerosis. The sequenced sample was CD8+ T cells from PBMCs. CDR3 nucleotide sequence: TGTGCCAGCGTGGGACAAGGCATCTACGAGCAGTACTTC. Amino acid sequence: CASVGQGIYEQYF.